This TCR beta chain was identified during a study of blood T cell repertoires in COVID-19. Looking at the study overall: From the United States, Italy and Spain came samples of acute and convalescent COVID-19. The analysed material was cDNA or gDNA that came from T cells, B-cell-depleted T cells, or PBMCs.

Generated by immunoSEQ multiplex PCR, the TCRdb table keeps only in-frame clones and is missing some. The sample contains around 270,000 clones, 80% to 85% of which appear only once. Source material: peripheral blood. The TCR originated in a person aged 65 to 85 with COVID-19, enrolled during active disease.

This chain's CDR3 is CASSRRDTSYEQYF. In DNA form, the CDR3 reads TGTGCCAGCAGCCGAAGGGACACTTCCTACGAGCAGTACTTC. The gene calls are TRBV3-1 (or the pseudogene TRBV3-2) and TRBJ2-7; D is possibly TRBD1 (6 bases). With 4 bases removed from V and 1 base from J, the gap between germline ends came to 11 bases. This CDR3 is built from 14 residues. Germline V lookup: CDR1 LGHDT, CDR2 YNNKEL (reference sequence).